A single sample gave rise to the 14 T cell receptor beta chains below, sequenced in a study of T-cell reconstitution after alpha-beta-depleted transplantation in children. Researchers prepared the TCRbeta library using unique molecular identifiers, the study reports. TCRdb recomputed calls from the PCR reads with MiXCR, one row per CDR3 protein. The top ten hold about 5% of the sample, which has about 460,000 distinct CDR3 sequences, under 15% seen once. The input for sequencing was PBMCs from the stem cell graft donor, taken from the stem cell graft. These receptors were obtained from a human donor who donated a stem cell graft to a child with combined immunodeficiency.

The chain employs TRBV27 and TRBJ2-1; 14 nucleotides match TRBD2. The V gene's germline CDR1 is MNHEY and CDR2 SMNVEV (reference sequence). V was clipped by 4 bases and J by 4 bases; unmatched bases: 3. CDR3 length: 16 residues. The CDR3 region has the DNA TGTGCCAGCAGTTCCGGGACTAGCGGGGGTTACAATGAGCAGTTCTTC. Amino acid sequence: CASSSGTSGGYNEQFF.

This clonotype occurred a few times. J is TRBJ2-7 and V is TRBV5-1, with 10 bases identical to TRBD2. The CDR3 has 15 amino acids. With V trimmed by 0 bases and J by 3 bases, 3 bases remained unmatched. Germline CDR1 and CDR2: SGHRS and YFSETQ. The CDR3: CASSLALAGIYEQYF. The CDR3 DNA is TGCGCCAGCAGCTTGGCACTAGCGGGGATCTACGAGCAGTACTTC. The full variable domain, with the rest looked up from reference TRBV5-1 and TRBJ2-7, is KAGVTQTPRYLIKTRGQQVTLSCSPISGHRSVSWYQQTPGQGLQFLFEYFSETQRNKGNFPGRFSGRQFSNSRSEMNVSTLELGDSALYLCASSLALAGIYEQYFGPGTRLTVT.

The chain uses TRBV20-1 and TRBJ1-4; D gene unclear. The CDR3 is 11 amino acids. Germline CDR1 reads DFQATT; CDR2 reads SNEGSKA (reference sequence). V was pared by 3 bases and J by 7 bases, with 6 bases between. CDR3 region: CSASGSEKLFF. The CDR3 bases are TGCAGTGCTAGTGGGAGTGAAAAACTGTTTTTT.

The gene calls are TRBV24-1 and TRBJ2-1; D is perhaps TRBD1 (6 bases). The ends were cut back, 3 bases at V and 7 bases at J, with 9 bases in the middle. CDR1 is KGHDR, CDR2 SFDVKD, per germline. The CDR3 has 13 residues. The CDR3 is CATSDQQGNEQFF. Written as DNA, the CDR3 is TGTGCCACCAGTGATCAACAGGGAAATGAGCAGTTCTTC.

This clonotype was counted between two and nine times. This sequence joins TRBV20-1 and TRBJ1-5; D possibly corresponds to TRBD1 (5 bases). CDR1 and CDR2 from the germline V gene are DFQATT and SNEGSKA (reference sequence). Trimming took 2 bases from V and 0 from J, leaving 14 bases between them. This CDR3 is 16 amino acids long. The chain's CDR3 is CSARRRGNHSNQPQHF. Here the CDR3 DNA reads TGCAGTGCTAGAAGACGGGGGAACCATAGCAATCAGCCCCAGCATTTT.

V is TRBV20-1 and J is TRBJ2-7; D is unclear. Germline CDR1 DFQATT, CDR2 SNEGSKA (reference sequence). The CDR3 has 12 amino acids. With 1 base removed from V and 5 bases from J, the gap between germline ends came to 9 bases. CDR3 nucleotides: TGCAGTGCTAGAGCTGAAGACCACGAGCAGTACTTC. Translating it yields CSARAEDHEQYF.

This clonotype has just a few counts. The chain combines TRBV29-1 with TRBJ2-1; possible D gene TRBD2, 5 bases. Germline V gene data show CDR1 as SQVTM and CDR2 as ANQGSEA. This CDR3 comprises 12 residues. The V end lost 1 base, the J end lost 9 bases, and 10 bases lay between the germline ends. The CDR3 here is CSVEGGSSEQFF. DNA of the CDR3: TGCAGCGTTGAAGGAGGGAGTTCTGAGCAGTTCTTC.

This clonotype was recorded many times. A read error may account for a junction end that differs from germline. This chain joins TRBV14 and TRBJ2-1, with D uncertain. The CDR3 length is 12 residues. Germline V lookup: CDR1 SGHDN, CDR2 FVKESK. The CDR3 is CASSQAYNEQFF. CDR3 DNA: TGCGCCAGCAGCCAAGCTTACAATGAGCAGTTCTTC.

The chain is built from TRBV12-3 or TRBV12-4 and TRBJ1-1; D is ambiguous. Between the trimmed V and J ends, which lost 1 base and 0 bases, there was a span of 9 bases. The CDR3 consists of 15 residues. CDR3 DNA sequence: TGTGCCAGCAGTTTAGGAATCACCATGAACACTGAAGCTTTCTTT. Protein sequence: CASSLGITMNTEAFF.

This chain uses TRBV7-2 with TRBJ1-1; 8 bases align to TRBD1. The germline V gene has CDR1 SGHTA and CDR2 FQGNSA. Trimming removed 1 base from V and 1 base from J; junction bases left unmatched: 5. CDR3 length: 16 residues. CDR3 in amino acids: CASSLGGQGGNTEAFF. The DNA of the CDR3 is TGTGCCAGCAGCTTAGGTGGACAGGGAGGGAACACTGAAGCTTTCTTT.

This chain joins TRBV20-1 and TRBJ2-1; the D gene is possibly TRBD2 (6 bases). Germline values: CDR1 DFQATT, CDR2 SNEGSKA (reference sequence). This CDR3 is built from 15 residues. Trimming took off 5 bases at V and 7 bases at J, with 21 bases between the two ends. The CDR3 reads CSASHWRGPQNEQFF. The DNA of the CDR3 is TGCAGTGCTTCCCACTGGAGGGGCCCACAAAATGAGCAGTTCTTC.

The gene calls are TRBV27 and TRBJ1-1; 9 bases are a match to TRBD1. This CDR3 spans 15 amino acids. J gave up 1 base and V 5 bases, and 5 bases lay outside the gene matches. The V gene's germline CDR1 is MNHEY and CDR2 SMNVEV (reference sequence). CDR3 in amino acids: CASSPGTGWNTEAFF. The CDR3 coding sequence is TGTGCCAGCAGTCCTGGGACAGGGTGGAACACTGAAGCTTTCTTT.

At least ten counts were recorded for this clonotype. The chain combines TRBV12-3 or TRBV12-4 with TRBJ1-5; 7 bases agree with TRBD1. The CDR3 extends over 13 amino acids. J gave up 6 bases and V 4 bases, and 3 bases lay outside the gene matches. CDR3 region: CASSSHRGQPQHF. In nucleotides, the CDR3 is TGTGCCAGCAGTTCGCACAGGGGTCAGCCCCAGCATTTT.

V usage is TRBV6-5 and J usage is TRBJ1-6, with 11 bases identical to TRBD1. The V gene's germline CDR1 is MNHEY and CDR2 SVGAGI. The V and J ends lost 7 bases and 7 bases, in that order; junction bases with no gene match: 6. The CDR3 runs to 15 residues. The CDR3 region has the DNA TGTGCCAGCACCAGGACAGGGGGCTGGAATTCACCCCTCCACTTT. This translates into CASTRTGGWNSPLHF.